Listed below are T cell receptor beta chains from one sample, sequenced in a study of vaccination and CD4 T cells after COVID-19. TCRdb used MiXCR to reprocess the PCR reads, holding one entry per CDR3 protein. The data show about 10,000 distinct CDR3 sequences, approximately 25% seen once. The antigens for these receptors are not known. This specimen consisted of CD4+ T cells from blood, cultured in vitro, obtained before SARS-CoV-2 vaccination. The receptors were sampled from a human donor who received a COVID-19 vaccine. Both conserved end residues are part of each CDR3. The D gene is left open where the match is weak. The size entry is marked missing in some rows and otherwise reads once, few, many or a size class.

J,D,V,size,DNA,CDR3
TRBJ1-6,TRBD1,TRBV11-3,.,TGTGCCAGCAGGCAACAAACAGGGGGAAATTCACCCCTCCACTTT,CASRQQTGGNSPLHF
TRBJ1-2,TRBD1,TRBV19,.,TGTGCCAGTAGTATGGGACGGGGACAGGGGATGTCGGATGGCTACACCTTC,CASSMGRGQGMSDGYTF
TRBJ2-4,.,TRBV4-2,.,TGTGCCAGCAGCCACGACCAGGGGACCAAAAACATTCAGTACTTC,CASSHDQGTKNIQYF
TRBJ2-5,TRBD1,TRBV29-1,.,TGCAGCGGCCTCAGGGGGCGAGAGACCCAGTACTTC,CSGLRGRETQYF
TRBJ2-7,.,TRBV10-3,few,TGTGCCATCGGGGGACCCACCACTCCCGAGCAGTACTTC,CAIGGPTTPEQYF
TRBJ1-2,.,TRBV30,few,TGTGCCTGGAGTAATGGACCAATCTATGGCTACACCTTC,CAWSNGPIYGYTF
TRBJ1-2,.,TRBV19,.,TGTGCCAGTGAATTAGGGGCAGCTAACTATGGCTACACCTTC,CASELGAANYGYTF
TRBJ1-2,TRBD1,TRBV20-1,few,TGCAGTGCGAACAGGGGGACTAACTATGGCTACACCTTC,CSANRGTNYGYTF
TRBJ2-2,TRBD1,TRBV19,few,TGTGCCAGTAGTCTAGGACAGGGGGCGGGCACCGGGGAGCTGTTTTTT,CASSLGQGAGTGELFF
TRBJ2-5,TRBD2,TRBV20-1,few,TGCAGTGCCCCTCGGACTAGCGGGGCCGAGACCCAGTACTTC,CSAPRTSGAETQYF
TRBJ2-2,.,TRBV7-2,few,TGTGCCAGCAGCTCCCTGGCCGGGGAGCTGTTTTTT,CASSSLAGELFF
TRBJ2-7,.,TRBV5-1,.,TGCGCCAGCAGTTACGGGCCTTCTGGTGGCGAGCAGTACTTC,CASSYGPSGGEQYF
TRBJ2-5,TRBD1,TRBV5-6,.,TGTGCCAGCAGCTTTCGCGGGACAGGGTTTTTGGAGACCCAGTACTTC,CASSFRGTGFLETQYF
TRBJ2-1,.,TRBV25-1,.,TGTGCCAGCAGTGATGTTGAGCAGTTCTTC,CASSDVEQFF
TRBJ1-2,TRBD1,TRBV7-9,.,TGTGCCAGCAGTAGCCGGGACAGGGGGAGTGGCTACACCTTC,CASSSRDRGSGYTF
TRBJ2-5,.,TRBV12-3/TRBV12-4,.,TGTGCCAGCAGTTTGCACAGTCAAGAGACCCAGTACTTC,CASSLHSQETQYF
TRBJ2-5,.,TRBV24-1,few,TGTGCCACCCAACGCGGACCTTACCAAGAGACCCAGTACTTC,CATQRGPYQETQYF
TRBJ2-7,TRBD2,TRBV6-5,.,TGTGCCAGCAGCTTACTAGCGGGGGGGGCTGGCGAGCAGTACTTC,CASSLLAGGAGEQYF
TRBJ1-5,.,TRBV5-1,.,TGCGCCAGCAGCTTGGATGGTAGCAATCAGCCCCAGCATTTT,CASSLDGSNQPQHF
TRBJ2-5,TRBD2,TRBV9,.,TGTGCCAGCAGCTCCCGACTAGCGGGGGGGCAAGAGACCCAGTACTTC,CASSSRLAGGQETQYF
TRBJ2-7,TRBD2,TRBV6-1,.,TGTGCCACCGCGGCGGGGGGCGAGGCTCACAATAACGAGCAGTACTTC,CATAAGGEAHNNEQYF
TRBJ1-6,TRBD1,TRBV28,.,TGTGCCAGCAGTTTGGGACAGAGAAATTCACCCCTCCACTTT,CASSLGQRNSPLHF
TRBJ2-3,TRBD2,TRBV12-5,once,TGTGCTAGTGGAGACCCGGGACTAGCGGGGGGTAACACAGATACGCAGTATTTT,CASGDPGLAGGNTDTQYF
TRBJ2-7,.,TRBV28,.,TGTGCCAGCAGTTTAGGGGGCAGGGACTACGAGCAGTACTTC,CASSLGGRDYEQYF
TRBJ2-5,TRBD1,TRBV11-3,.,TGTGCCAGCAGCCTGGGGTCGGACAGGGGAGAGACCCAGTACTTC,CASSLGSDRGETQYF
TRBJ1-1,.,TRBV27,.,TGTGCCAGCAGTTTATCTCCAGGGGACTTCACTGAAGCTTTCTTT,CASSLSPGDFTEAFF
TRBJ1-3,.,TRBV24-1,few,TGTGCCACCAGTGATACCCGCTCTGGAAACACCATATATTTT,CATSDTRSGNTIYF
TRBJ2-5,.,TRBV19,.,TGTGCCAGTAGTATTATCGGGGAAGAGACCCAGTACTTC,CASSIIGEETQYF
TRBJ1-4,.,TRBV6-2/TRBV6-3,.,TGTGCCAGCAGGGCCCACAGGACGGCTAATGAAAAACTGTTTTTT,CASRAHRTANEKLFF
TRBJ2-7,TRBD1,TRBV30,few,TGTGCCTGGAGTCCAAGGACAGGGGCCCCCTACGAGCAGTACTTC,CAWSPRTGAPYEQYF
TRBJ2-3,.,TRBV7-8,.,TGTGCCAGCAGCGGGATGAGGGGTAGCACAGATACGCAGTATTTT,CASSGMRGSTDTQYF
TRBJ2-5,.,TRBV27,hyperexpanded,TGTGCCAGCAGTCCCCACCGACAGGCTCAAGAGACCCAGTACTTC,CASSPHRQAQETQYF
TRBJ2-3,TRBD2,TRBV19,few,TGTGCCAGTAGTATTTCTCGAGGTAGCGGGGTGGTAGATACGCAGTATTTT,CASSISRGSGVVDTQYF
TRBJ1-1,.,TRBV11-2,.,TGTGCCAGCAGCTTTGTAGGGACTGAAGCTTTCTTT,CASSFVGTEAFF
TRBJ2-7,.,TRBV6-1,.,TGTGCCAGCAGGCAGGGGGGGCCCACCTACGAGCAGTACTTC,CASRQGGPTYEQYF
TRBJ1-2,.,TRBV20-1,medium-sized,TGCAGTGCTAGAGCCCGAGGGGAGAACTTAAACTATGGCTACACCTTC,CSARARGENLNYGYTF
TRBJ1-2,TRBD1,TRBV29-1,.,TGCAGCGCCAGGGACAGGGGCTATGGCTACACCTTC,CSARDRGYGYTF
TRBJ1-4,.,TRBV6-1,.,TGTGCCAGCGGGGAACAGCTTAATGAAAAACTGTTTTTT,CASGEQLNEKLFF
TRBJ2-1,TRBD2,TRBV5-1,.,TGCGCCAGCGGCCAGCGGGGGTACAATGAGCAGTTCTTC,CASGQRGYNEQFF
TRBJ1-5,.,TRBV2,few,TGTGCCAGCAGTGTAAACGAGGGGGGCCATCAGCCCCAGCATTTT,CASSVNEGGHQPQHF
TRBJ2-2,.,TRBV19,.,TGTGCCAGTAGTATGTCAGGAGTTAATCTCAACACCGGGGAGCTGTTTTTT,CASSMSGVNLNTGELFF
TRBJ2-1,.,TRBV7-2,.,TGTGCCAGCAGCTTAGTTCGACGAACCGAGCAGTTCTTC,CASSLVRRTEQFF
TRBJ1-1,TRBD1,TRBV7-8,.,TGTGCCAGCAGCAGGGACAGGGGGCGGACTGAAGCTTTCTTT,CASSRDRGRTEAFF